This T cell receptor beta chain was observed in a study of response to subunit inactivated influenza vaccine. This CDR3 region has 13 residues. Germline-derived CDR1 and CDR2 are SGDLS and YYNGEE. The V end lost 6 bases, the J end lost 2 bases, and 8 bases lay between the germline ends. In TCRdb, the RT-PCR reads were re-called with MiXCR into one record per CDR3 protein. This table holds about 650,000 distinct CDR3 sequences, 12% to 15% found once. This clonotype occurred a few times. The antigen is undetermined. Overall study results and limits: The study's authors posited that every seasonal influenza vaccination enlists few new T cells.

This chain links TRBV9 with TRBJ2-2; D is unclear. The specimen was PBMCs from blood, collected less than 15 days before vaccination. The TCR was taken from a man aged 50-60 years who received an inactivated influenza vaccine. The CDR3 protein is CASTSVNTGELFF. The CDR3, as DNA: TGTGCCAGCACTTCAGTTAACACCGGGGAGCTGTTTTTT.